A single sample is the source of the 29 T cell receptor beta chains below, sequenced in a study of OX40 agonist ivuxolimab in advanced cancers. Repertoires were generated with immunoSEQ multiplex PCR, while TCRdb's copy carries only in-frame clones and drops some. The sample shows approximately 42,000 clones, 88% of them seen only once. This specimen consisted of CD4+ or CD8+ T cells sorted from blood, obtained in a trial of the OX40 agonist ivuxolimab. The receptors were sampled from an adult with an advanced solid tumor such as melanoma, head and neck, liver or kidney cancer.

The CDR3 DNA reads as TGTGCCAGCAGCGGGGCAGCGGTTAGCTCCTATAATTCACCCCTCCACTTT. Its translation: CASSGAAVSSYNSPLHF. The chain is built from TRBV9 and TRBJ1-6; no firm D call. V lost 3 bases and J 0 bases, leaving 13 bases between the germline ends. Germline V gives CDR1 SGDLS, CDR2 YYNGEE. CDR3 length: 17 residues. Full variable domain (missing parts from reference TRBV9 and TRBJ1-6): DSGVTQTPKHLITATGQRVTLRCSPRSGDLSVYWYQQSLDQGLQFLIQYYNGEERAKGNILERFSAQQFPDLHSELNLSSLELGDSALYFCASSGAAVSSYNSPLHFGNGTRLTVT.

CDR3 bases: TGCAGCGTTGGGGTGAGAGGAGATAATGAAAAACTGTTTTTT. Translating gives CSVGVRGDNEKLFF. J is TRBJ1-4 and V is TRBV29-1, with D hard to call. The germline V and J ends were trimmed by 4 bases and 4 bases, with 13 bases remaining between them. This CDR3 region has 14 residues. Per germline, CDR1 SQVTM and CDR2 ANQGSEA. The full variable domain, rest sourced from reference TRBV29-1 and TRBJ1-4, is SAVISQKPSRDICQRGTSLTIQCQVDSQVTMMFWYRQQPGQSLTLIATANQGSEATYESGFVIDKFPISRPNLTFSTLTVSNMSPEDSSIYLCSVGVRGDNEKLFFGSGTQLSVL.

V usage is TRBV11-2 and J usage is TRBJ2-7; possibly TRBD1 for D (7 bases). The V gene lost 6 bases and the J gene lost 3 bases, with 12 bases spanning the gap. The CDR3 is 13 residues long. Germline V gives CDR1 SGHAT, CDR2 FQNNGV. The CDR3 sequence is CASRTQGGYEQYF. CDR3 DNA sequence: TGTGCCAGCAGAACTCAGGGGGGCTACGAGCAGTACTTC.

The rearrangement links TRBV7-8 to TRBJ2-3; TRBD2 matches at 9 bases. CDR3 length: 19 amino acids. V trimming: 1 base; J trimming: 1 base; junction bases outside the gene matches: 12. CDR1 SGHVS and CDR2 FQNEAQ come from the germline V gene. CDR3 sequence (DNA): TGTGCCAGCAGCTTAGTGCGTAGCGGGGGCGGTTTGGGCACAGATACGCAGTATTTT. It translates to CASSLVRSGGGLGTDTQYF.

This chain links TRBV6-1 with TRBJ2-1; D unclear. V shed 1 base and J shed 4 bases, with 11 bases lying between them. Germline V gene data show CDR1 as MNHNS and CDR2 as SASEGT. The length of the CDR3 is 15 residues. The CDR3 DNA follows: TGTGCCAGCAGTGAAGGCGGTCATACTTACAATGAGCAGTTCTTC. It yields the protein CASSEGGHTYNEQFF.

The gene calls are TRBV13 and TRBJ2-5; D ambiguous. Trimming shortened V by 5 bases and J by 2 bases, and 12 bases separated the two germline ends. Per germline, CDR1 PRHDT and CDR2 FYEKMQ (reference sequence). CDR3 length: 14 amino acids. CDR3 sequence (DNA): TGTGCCAGCAGCATCCAGGCCGATCAAGAGACCCAGTACTTC. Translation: CASSIQADQETQYF.

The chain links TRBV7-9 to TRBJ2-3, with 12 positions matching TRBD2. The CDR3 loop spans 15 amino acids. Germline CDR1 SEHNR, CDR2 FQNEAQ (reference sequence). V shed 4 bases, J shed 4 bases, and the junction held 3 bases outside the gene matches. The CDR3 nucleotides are TGTGCCAGCAGCTGGACTAGCGGGGAGTCAGATACGCAGTATTTT. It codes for CASSWTSGESDTQYF. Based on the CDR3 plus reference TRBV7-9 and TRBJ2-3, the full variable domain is DTGVSQNPRHKITKRGQNVTFRCDPISEHNRLYWYRQTLGQGPEFLTYFQNEAQLEKSRLLSDRFSAERPKGSFSTLEIQRTEQGDSAMYLCASSWTSGESDTQYFGPGTRLTVL.

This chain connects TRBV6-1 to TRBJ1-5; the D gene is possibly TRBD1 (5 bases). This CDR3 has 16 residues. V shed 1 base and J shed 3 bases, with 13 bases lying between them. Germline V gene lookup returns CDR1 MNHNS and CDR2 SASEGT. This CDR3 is CASSEVWGGFNQPQHF. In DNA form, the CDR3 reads TGTGCCAGCAGTGAAGTTTGGGGGGGGTTCAATCAGCCCCAGCATTTT.

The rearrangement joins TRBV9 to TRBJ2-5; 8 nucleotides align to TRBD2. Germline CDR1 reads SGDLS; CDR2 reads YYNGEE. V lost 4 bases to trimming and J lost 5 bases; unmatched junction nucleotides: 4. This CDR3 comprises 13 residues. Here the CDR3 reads CASSSGGEETQYF. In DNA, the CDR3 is TGTGCCAGCAGCTCGGGAGGGGAGGAGACCCAGTACTTC. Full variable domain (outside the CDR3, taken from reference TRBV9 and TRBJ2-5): DSGVTQTPKHLITATGQRVTLRCSPRSGDLSVYWYQQSLDQGLQFLIQYYNGEERAKGNILERFSAQQFPDLHSELNLSSLELGDSALYFCASSSGGEETQYFGPGTRLLVL.

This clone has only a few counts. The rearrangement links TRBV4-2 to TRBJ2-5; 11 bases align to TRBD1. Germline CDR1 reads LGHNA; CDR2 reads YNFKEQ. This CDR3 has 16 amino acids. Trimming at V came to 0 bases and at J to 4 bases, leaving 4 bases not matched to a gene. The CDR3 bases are TGTGCCAGCAGCCAAGAGCAAGGGACAGGGGGAGAGACCCAGTACTTC. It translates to CASSQEQGTGGETQYF.

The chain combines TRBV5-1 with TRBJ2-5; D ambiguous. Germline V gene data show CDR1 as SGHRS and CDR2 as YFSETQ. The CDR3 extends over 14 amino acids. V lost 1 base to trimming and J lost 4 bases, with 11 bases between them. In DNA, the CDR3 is TGCGCCAGCAGCTTGATCGGTTTATCAGAGACCCAGTACTTC. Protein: CASSLIGLSETQYF. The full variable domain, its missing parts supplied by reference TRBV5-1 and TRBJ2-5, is KAGVTQTPRYLIKTRGQQVTLSCSPISGHRSVSWYQQTPGQGLQFLFEYFSETQRNKGNFPGRFSGRQFSNSRSEMNVSTLELGDSALYLCASSLIGLSETQYFGPGTRLLVL.

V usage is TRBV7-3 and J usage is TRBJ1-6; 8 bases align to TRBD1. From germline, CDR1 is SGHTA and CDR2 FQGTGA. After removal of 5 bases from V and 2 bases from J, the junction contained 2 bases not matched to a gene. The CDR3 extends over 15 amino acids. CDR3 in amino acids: CASSPQGAYNSPLHF. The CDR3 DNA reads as TGTGCCAGCAGCCCACAGGGGGCCTATAATTCACCCCTCCACTTT. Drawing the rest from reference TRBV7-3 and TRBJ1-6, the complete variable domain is GAGVSQTPSNKVTEKGKYVELRCDPISGHTALYWYRQSLGQGPEFLIYFQGTGAADDSGLPNDRFFAVRPEGSVSTLKIQRTERGDSAVYLCASSPQGAYNSPLHFGNGTRLTVT.

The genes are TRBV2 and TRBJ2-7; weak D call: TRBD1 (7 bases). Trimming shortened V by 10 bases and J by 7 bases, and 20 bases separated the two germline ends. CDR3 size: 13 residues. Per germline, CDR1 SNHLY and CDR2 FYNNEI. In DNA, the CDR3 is TGTGCCACCGCGGGACAGCCGTCTGGGGAGCAGTACGTC. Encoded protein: CATAGQPSGEQYV.

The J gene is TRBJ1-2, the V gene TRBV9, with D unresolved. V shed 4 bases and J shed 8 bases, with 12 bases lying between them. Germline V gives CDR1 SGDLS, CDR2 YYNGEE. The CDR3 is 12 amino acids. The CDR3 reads CASSLASEGYTF. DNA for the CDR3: TGTGCCAGCAGCTTAGCGTCGGAAGGCTACACCTTC.

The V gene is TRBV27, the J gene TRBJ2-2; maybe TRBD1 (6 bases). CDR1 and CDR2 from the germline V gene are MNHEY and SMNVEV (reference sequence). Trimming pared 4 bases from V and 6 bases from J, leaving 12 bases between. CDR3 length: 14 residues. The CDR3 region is CASSWGHLSGELFF. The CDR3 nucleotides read TGTGCCAGCAGTTGGGGACACTTGTCCGGGGAGCTGTTTTTT.

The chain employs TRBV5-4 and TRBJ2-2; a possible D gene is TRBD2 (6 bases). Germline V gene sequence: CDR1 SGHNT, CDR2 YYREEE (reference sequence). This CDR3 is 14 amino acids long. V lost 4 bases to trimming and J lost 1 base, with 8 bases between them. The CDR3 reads CASSAGLNTGELFF. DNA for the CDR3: TGTGCCAGCAGCGCGGGGCTGAACACCGGGGAGCTGTTTTTT. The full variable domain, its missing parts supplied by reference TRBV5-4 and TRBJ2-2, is ETGVTQSPTHLIKTRGQQVTLRCSSQSGHNTVSWYQQALGQGPQFIFQYYREEENGRGNFPPRFSGLQFPNYSSELNVNALELDDSALYLCASSAGLNTGELFFGEGSRLTVL.

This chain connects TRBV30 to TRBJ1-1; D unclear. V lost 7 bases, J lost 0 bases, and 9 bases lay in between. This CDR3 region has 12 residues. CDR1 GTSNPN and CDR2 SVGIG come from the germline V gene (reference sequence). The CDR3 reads CAFTLLNTEAFF. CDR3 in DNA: TGTGCCTTCACCCTTCTGAACACTGAAGCTTTCTTT.

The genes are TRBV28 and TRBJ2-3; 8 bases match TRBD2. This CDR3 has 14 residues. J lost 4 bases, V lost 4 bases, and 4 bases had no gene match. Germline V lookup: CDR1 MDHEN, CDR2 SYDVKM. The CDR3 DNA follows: TGTGCCAGCAGTTCCTATAGCGGGGCAGATACGCAGTATTTT. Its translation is CASSSYSGADTQYF.

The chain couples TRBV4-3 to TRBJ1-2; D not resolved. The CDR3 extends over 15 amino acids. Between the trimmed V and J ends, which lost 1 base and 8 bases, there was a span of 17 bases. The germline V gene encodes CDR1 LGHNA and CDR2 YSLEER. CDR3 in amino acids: CASSQGPSAGKGYTF. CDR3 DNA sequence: TGCGCCAGCAGCCAAGGACCCTCGGCGGGGAAGGGCTACACCTTC.

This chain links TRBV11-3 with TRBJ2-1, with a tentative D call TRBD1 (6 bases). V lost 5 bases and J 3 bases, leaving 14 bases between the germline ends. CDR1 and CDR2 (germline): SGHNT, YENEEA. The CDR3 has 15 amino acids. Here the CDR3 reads CASSPGTINYNEQFF. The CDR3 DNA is TGTGCCAGCAGCCCCGGGACAATTAACTACAATGAGCAGTTCTTC.

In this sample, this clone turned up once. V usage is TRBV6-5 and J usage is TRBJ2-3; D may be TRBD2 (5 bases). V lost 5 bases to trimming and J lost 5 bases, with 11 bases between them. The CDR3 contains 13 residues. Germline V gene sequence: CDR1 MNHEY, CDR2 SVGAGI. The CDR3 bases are TGTGCCAGCAGTCAGCGGTCTTTAGATACGCAGTATTTT. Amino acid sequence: CASSQRSLDTQYF.

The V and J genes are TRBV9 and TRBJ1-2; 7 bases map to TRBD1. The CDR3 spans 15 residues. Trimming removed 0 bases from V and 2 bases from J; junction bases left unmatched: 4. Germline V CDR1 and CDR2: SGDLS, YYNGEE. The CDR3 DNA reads TGTGCCAGCAGCGTAGCTGTAGGGGGCAACTATGGCTACACCTTC. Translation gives CASSVAVGGNYGYTF.

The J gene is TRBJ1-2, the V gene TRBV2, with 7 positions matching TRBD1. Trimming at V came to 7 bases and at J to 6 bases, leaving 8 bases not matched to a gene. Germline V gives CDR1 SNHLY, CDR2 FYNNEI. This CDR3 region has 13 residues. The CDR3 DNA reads TGTGCCAGCACCCAGGGGGGACTCGATGGCTACACCTTC. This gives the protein CASTQGGLDGYTF.

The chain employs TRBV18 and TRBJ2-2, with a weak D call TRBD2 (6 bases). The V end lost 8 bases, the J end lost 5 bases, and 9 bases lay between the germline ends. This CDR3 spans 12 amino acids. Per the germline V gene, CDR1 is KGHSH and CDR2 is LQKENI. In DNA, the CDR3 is TGTGCCAGCCCGGAGGGTACCGGGGAGCTGTTTTTT. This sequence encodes CASPEGTGELFF.

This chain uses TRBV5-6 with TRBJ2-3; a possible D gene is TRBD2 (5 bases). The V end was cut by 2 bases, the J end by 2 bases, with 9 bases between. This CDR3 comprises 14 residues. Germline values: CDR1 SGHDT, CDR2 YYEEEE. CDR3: CASSFPDFTDTQYF. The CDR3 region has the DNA TGTGCCAGCAGCTTCCCGGACTTCACAGATACGCAGTATTTT.

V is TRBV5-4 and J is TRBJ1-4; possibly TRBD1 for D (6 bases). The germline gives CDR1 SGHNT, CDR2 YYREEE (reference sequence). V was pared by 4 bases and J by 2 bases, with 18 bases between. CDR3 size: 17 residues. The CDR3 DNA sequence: TGTGCCAGCAGCCCGGCGGGGATCACAGGGACTAATGAAAAACTGTTTTTT. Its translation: CASSPAGITGTNEKLFF.

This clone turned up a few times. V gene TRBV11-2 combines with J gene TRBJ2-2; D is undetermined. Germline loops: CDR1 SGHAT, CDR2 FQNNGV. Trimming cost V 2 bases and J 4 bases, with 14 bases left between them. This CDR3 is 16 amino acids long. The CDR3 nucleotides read TGTGCCAGCAGCTTACTAGTAGAGTTAGTCACCGGGGAGCTGTTTTTT. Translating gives CASSLLVELVTGELFF.

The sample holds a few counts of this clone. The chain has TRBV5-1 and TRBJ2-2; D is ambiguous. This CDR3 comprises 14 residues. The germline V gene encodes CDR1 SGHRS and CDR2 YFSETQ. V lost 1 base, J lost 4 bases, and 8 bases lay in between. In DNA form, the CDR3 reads TGCGCCAGCAGCTTGCCTTCAGGCACCGGGGAGCTGTTTTTT. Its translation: CASSLPSGTGELFF. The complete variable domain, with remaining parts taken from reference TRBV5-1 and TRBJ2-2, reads KAGVTQTPRYLIKTRGQQVTLSCSPISGHRSVSWYQQTPGQGLQFLFEYFSETQRNKGNFPGRFSGRQFSNSRSEMNVSTLELGDSALYLCASSLPSGTGELFFGEGSRLTVL.

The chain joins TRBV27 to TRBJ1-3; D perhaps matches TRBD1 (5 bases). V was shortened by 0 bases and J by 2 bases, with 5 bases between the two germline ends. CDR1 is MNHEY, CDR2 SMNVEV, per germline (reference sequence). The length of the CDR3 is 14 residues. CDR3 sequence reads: CASSLSRAGNTIYF. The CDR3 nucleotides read TGTGCCAGCAGTTTATCCAGGGCTGGAAACACCATATATTTT.